The rows below give T cell receptor beta chains drawn from one sample of a study of shared clonotypes between healthy human individuals. TCRdb's copy holds only in-frame clones and misses some; the assay was immunoSEQ multiplex PCR. This table has some 1.5 million clones, 95% to 99% appearing once. Input material: naive CD4+ T cells sorted from blood. These receptors all stem from a young man in good health. The CDR3 runs from the conserved cysteine through the conserved F or W. Fields, in order: J gene, V gene, D gene, clone size, CDR3 protein, CDR3 DNA. A D gene is named only where the DNA matches it firmly. Size values are once, few and many counts, or a class for expanded clones, and some rows have none.

j_call: TRBJ2-7
v_call: TRBV15
d_call: TRBD1
clone_size: .
cdr3_aa: CATSRDRWQGVKNEQYF
cdr3_nt: TGTGCCACCAGCAGAGATCGGTGGCAGGGGGTAAAGAACGAGCAGTACTTC

j_call: TRBJ2-7
v_call: TRBV7-8
d_call: .
clone_size: .
cdr3_aa: CASSPESWRGSYEQYF
cdr3_nt: TGTGCCAGCAGCCCCGAAAGTTGGAGAGGTTCCTACGAGCAGTACTTC

j_call: TRBJ2-5
v_call: TRBV9
d_call: TRBD1
clone_size: .
cdr3_aa: CASSVAGTGQEETQYF
cdr3_nt: TGTGCCAGCAGCGTAGCCGGGACAGGGCAGGAAGAGACCCAGTACTTC

j_call: TRBJ2-7
v_call: TRBV2
d_call: .
clone_size: .
cdr3_aa: CASSESVNSYEQYF
cdr3_nt: TGTGCCAGCAGTGAGTCAGTAAACTCCTACGAGCAGTACTTC

j_call: TRBJ2-7
v_call: TRBV11-2
d_call: .
clone_size: .
cdr3_aa: CASSLRTTSYEQYF
cdr3_nt: TGTGCCAGCAGCCTTCGGACTACGTCTTACGAGCAGTACTTC

j_call: TRBJ2-3
v_call: TRBV6-5
d_call: .
clone_size: .
cdr3_aa: CATRRKVPTDTQYF
cdr3_nt: TGTGCCACCCGGAGGAAGGTTCCCACAGATACGCAGTATTTT

j_call: TRBJ2-1
v_call: TRBV5-1
d_call: .
clone_size: .
cdr3_aa: CASSLATTYNEQFF
cdr3_nt: TGCGCCAGCAGCTTGGCCACTACCTACAATGAGCAGTTCTTC

j_call: TRBJ1-4
v_call: TRBV30
d_call: .
clone_size: once
cdr3_aa: CAWIWREESEKLFF
cdr3_nt: TGTGCCTGGATTTGGCGGGAGGAAAGCGAAAAACTGTTTTTT

j_call: TRBJ1-2
v_call: TRBV28
d_call: .
clone_size: .
cdr3_aa: CASSTGPVGYTF
cdr3_nt: TGTGCCAGCAGTACCGGACCAGTCGGCTACACCTTC

j_call: TRBJ2-5
v_call: TRBV5-5
d_call: .
clone_size: once
cdr3_aa: CASSSRETQYF
cdr3_nt: TGTGCCAGCAGTAGTAGAGAGACCCAGTACTTC

j_call: TRBJ2-2
v_call: TRBV11-2
d_call: .
clone_size: .
cdr3_aa: CASSYARGGELFF
cdr3_nt: TGTGCCAGCAGCTACGCTCGGGGCGGGGAGCTGTTTTTT

j_call: TRBJ1-1
v_call: TRBV6-5
d_call: .
clone_size: .
cdr3_aa: CASSIGGNMNTEAFF
cdr3_nt: TGTGCCAGCAGCATAGGGGGGAACATGAACACTGAAGCTTTCTTT

j_call: TRBJ2-1
v_call: TRBV6-5
d_call: .
clone_size: .
cdr3_aa: CASRVAAVNEQFF
cdr3_nt: TGTGCCAGCAGGGTGGCGGCGGTCAATGAGCAGTTCTTC

j_call: TRBJ1-4
v_call: TRBV11-2
d_call: .
clone_size: .
cdr3_aa: CASSRRQFSTNEKLFF
cdr3_nt: TGTGCCAGCAGCAGAAGACAGTTTTCAACTAATGAAAAACTGTTTTTT

j_call: TRBJ2-3
v_call: TRBV5-1
d_call: TRBD2
clone_size: .
cdr3_aa: CASSPTGTSGTDTQYF
cdr3_nt: TGCGCCAGCAGCCCCACCGGGACTAGCGGGACAGATACGCAGTATTTT

j_call: TRBJ1-2
v_call: TRBV9
d_call: TRBD1
clone_size: .
cdr3_aa: CASSVISGTGGRGYTF
cdr3_nt: TGTGCCAGCAGCGTGATATCCGGGACAGGGGGCCGTGGCTACACCTTC

j_call: TRBJ2-2
v_call: TRBV6-5
d_call: TRBD1
clone_size: .
cdr3_aa: CASSYSGQEPTGELFF
cdr3_nt: TGTGCCAGCAGTTACTCGGGACAGGAACCCACCGGGGAGCTGTTTTTT

j_call: TRBJ2-2
v_call: TRBV19
d_call: .
clone_size: once
cdr3_aa: CASSIGLANTGELFF
cdr3_nt: TGTGCCAGTAGTATTGGGCTAGCCAACACCGGGGAGCTGTTTTTT